This TCR beta chain was identified during a study of cytomegalovirus exposure and HLA in healthy donors. Study-wide findings and caveats: One variant, a missense change in DCLRE1C, was linked in a later analysis to TCR beta V- and J-gene trimming.

Germline V lookup: CDR1 GTSNPN, CDR2 SVGIG (reference sequence). V lost 3 bases and J lost 0; bases outside the gene matches: 4. This CDR3 has 14 residues. As concerns this clone: As yet, its antigen is unknown. In the same sample, other DNA sequences code for this CDR3.

In the PCR, 60 Vbeta and 13 Jbeta primers were used. The method was immunoSEQ multiplex PCR; TCRdb's version includes in-frame clones alone and lacks a portion of them. The top ten hold around 7% of the sample, which has roughly 150,000 clones, roughly 79% seen once. The sample comprised PBMCs. V is TRBV30 and J is TRBJ1-1; TRBD1 matches at 7 bases. This receptor was identified in a woman aged 40 to 50 in good health and CMV-seropositive. CDR3 DNA: TGTGCCTGGAGAAGCAGGGGGATGAACACTGAAGCTTTCTTT. Its translation is CAWRSRGMNTEAFF.